This T cell receptor beta chain originates from a study of T-cell memory formation after mild COVID-19. Broader study findings: Clones contracting over day 15 to 85 were CD4/CD8 balanced, with later expanders leaning CD4+.

This clonotype showed up many times. Its cognate antigen is unknown. 5'RACE with constant-segment primers yielded barcoded, UMI-tagged TCR alpha and TCR beta cDNA libraries. TCRdb called the 5' RACE reads again in MiXCR, with one record for every CDR3 protein. This table holds about 610,000 distinct CDR3 sequences, roughly a sixth found once. The trim removed 3 bases at V and 8 bases at J, leaving 8 bases unmatched. Germline V gives CDR1 SQVTM, CDR2 ANQGSEA. There are 14 residues in the CDR3. The sequence came from an adult woman who had mild COVID-19 (a few samples of this study predate the infection). Cell type and time point are not known. V is TRBV29-1 and J is TRBJ2-1; 9 positions match TRBD2. The sample was PBMCs or a T cell subset sorted from them (not recorded which). CDR3 in DNA: TGCAGCGTTGAGGTTAGCGGGAGTATGTATGAGCAGTTCTTC. It encodes CSVEVSGSMYEQFF.